This TCR beta chain comes out of a study of neurological immune-mediated disorders. This clonotype was observed a handful of times. Germline V gene data show CDR1 as SGHTS and CDR2 as YDEGEE. The CDR3 has 14 amino acids. The V segment lost 5 bases and the J segment 7 bases; nucleotides outside the gene matches: 9. TCRdb analysed the 5' RACE reads with MiXCR anew, one entry per CDR3 protein. The data contain 50,000 or so distinct CDR3 sequences, about 3.7% of them singletons. The TCR originated in a man aged 55 to 69 with multiple sclerosis. The sample was PBMCs. V and J are TRBV5-8 and TRBJ1-5; TRBD1 aligns across 7 bases. DNA for the CDR3: TGTGCCAGCAGGCCACAGGGGCCGGGGCAGCCCCAGCATTTT. It encodes CASRPQGPGQPQHF.